These T cell receptor beta chains were read from a single sample in a study of blood T cell repertoires in COVID-19. Produced via immunoSEQ multiplex PCR; TCRdb's table is partial and in-frame only. The table includes more than 95,000 clones, 65% to 80% detected once. The sample taken for sequencing was peripheral blood. These receptors all stem from a woman between 70 and 85 years old with acute or convalescent COVID-19. The CDR3 runs from the conserved cysteine through the conserved F or W. D genes are given only for firm matches. Size values are once, few and many counts, or a class for expanded clones, and some rows have none.

j_call d_call v_call clone_size cdr3_nt cdr3_aa
TRBJ1-5 - TRBV6-6 few TGTGCCAGCAGTTACGTGGTCGGAGGGAGCAATCAGCCCCAGCATTTT CASSYVVGGSNQPQHF
TRBJ2-2 - TRBV11-2 once TGTGCCAGCAGCTTAAATCTGGCTTCGAACACCGGGGAGCTGTTTTTT CASSLNLASNTGELFF
TRBJ1-1 - TRBV11-2 - TGTGCCAGCAGCCACAAAACAGGGACGGGCACTGAAGCTTTCTTT CASSHKTGTGTEAFF
TRBJ2-1 TRBD2 TRBV5-1 - TGCGCCAGCAGTAGCGGGGGGGCTTTAGGTGAGCAGTTCTTC CASSSGGALGEQFF
TRBJ2-7 - TRBV13 - TGTGCCAGCAGCTTTAATTACGAGCAGTACTTC CASSFNYEQYF
TRBJ1-5 TRBD1 TRBV15 - TGTGCCACCAGCAGAGACAGGGGGCTTCAGCCCCAGCATTTT CATSRDRGLQPQHF
TRBJ1-2 - TRBV5-1 once TGCGCCAGCAGCTTGAATCAGGCCAACTATGGCTACACCTTC CASSLNQANYGYTF
TRBJ2-3 - TRBV7-2 - TGTGCCAGCAGCTTTTTGGGGGGAAGGGGAGATACGCAGTATTTT CASSFLGGRGDTQYF
TRBJ2-2 - TRBV2 few TGTGCCAGCAGTGAATCAACAGCGAACACCGGGGAGCTGTTTTTT CASSESTANTGELFF
TRBJ1-6 - TRBV9 - TGTGCCAGCAGCGTCGACAGCACCTCCTATAATTCACCCCTCCACTTT CASSVDSTSYNSPLHF
TRBJ1-1 - TRBV2 once TGTGCCATCCTGATGAGGGGGTACACTGAAGCTTTCTTT CAILMRGYTEAFF
TRBJ2-1 TRBD2 TRBV6-2/TRBV6-3 - TGTGCCAGCAGTTACTTGGGACTAGAGCAGTTCTTC CASSYLGLEQFF
TRBJ2-3 - TRBV2 once TGTGCCAGCAGTGCCCCAAGCACAGATACGCAGTATTTT CASSAPSTDTQYF
TRBJ2-1 TRBD1 TRBV3-1/TRBV3-2 few TGTGCCAGCAGCCAAGCTGGACAGGCAGGGGACAATGAGCAGTTCTTC CASSQAGQAGDNEQFF
TRBJ1-3 - TRBV29-1 - TGCAGCGTCCCGGCGGGGGGTGGTGGAAACACCATATATTTT CSVPAGGGGNTIYF
TRBJ2-2 - TRBV9 - TGTGCCAGCAGCGTAGTCCCCTTACAAGGGGAGCTGTTTTTT CASSVVPLQGELFF
TRBJ2-1 - TRBV9 few TGTGCCAGCAGTGCTGGTAGGGGTCGAGGCAATGAGCAGTTCTTC CASSAGRGRGNEQFF
TRBJ1-1 TRBD1 TRBV15 - TGTGCCACCAGCAGAGATACAGGGGCTGGCGCTTTCTTT CATSRDTGAGAFF
TRBJ1-5 - TRBV7-6 few TGTGCCAGCAGCCTTACGACAGGCGACAATCAGCCCCAGCATTTT CASSLTTGDNQPQHF
TRBJ1-2 TRBD1 TRBV28 - TGTGCCAGCAGTTTATTCTCACAGGGGTTAGGTGGCTACACCTTC CASSLFSQGLGGYTF
TRBJ2-7 TRBD2 TRBV6-5 - TGTGCCAGCGCGGGGGTTAGCTACGAGCAGTACTTC CASAGVSYEQYF
TRBJ2-7 - TRBV29-1 - TGCAGCGTTGCGAGAGAGGGAGCCGAGCAGTACTTC CSVAREGAEQYF
TRBJ1-3 - TRBV5-1 - TGCGCCAGCAGCTTGGAGGGGAGGGGAAACACCATATATTTT CASSLEGRGNTIYF
TRBJ2-3 - TRBV9 - TGTGCCAGCAGCGCCTATCTCACAGATACGCAGTATTTT CASSAYLTDTQYF
TRBJ2-7 - TRBV5-4 - TGTGCCAGCAGCGCCCCCTCAGGGACCGCGGGGCGGGAGCAGTACTTC CASSAPSGTAGREQYF
TRBJ2-2 - TRBV30 - TGTGCCTGGAGTGTAGCGTTTTCCGGAGTGGACACCGGGGAGCTGTTTTTT CAWSVAFSGVDTGELFF
TRBJ2-2 - TRBV28 - TGTGCCAGCAGTTTCAGCACCGGGTTGACGACCGGGGAGCTGTTTTTT CASSFSTGLTTGELFF
TRBJ2-1 - TRBV19 - TGTGCCAGTAGTGTTAGAGATGGTGGTGAGCAGTTCTTC CASSVRDGGEQFF